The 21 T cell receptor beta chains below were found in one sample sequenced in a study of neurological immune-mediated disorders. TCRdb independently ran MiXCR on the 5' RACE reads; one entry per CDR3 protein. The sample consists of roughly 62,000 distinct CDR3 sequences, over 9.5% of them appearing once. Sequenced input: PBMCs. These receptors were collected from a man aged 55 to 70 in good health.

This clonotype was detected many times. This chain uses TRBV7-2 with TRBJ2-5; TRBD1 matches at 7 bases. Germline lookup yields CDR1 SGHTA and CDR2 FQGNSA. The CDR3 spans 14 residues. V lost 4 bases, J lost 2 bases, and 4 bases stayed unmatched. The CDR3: CASSSPGQQETQYF. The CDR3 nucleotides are TGTGCCAGCAGCTCACCGGGACAGCAAGAGACCCAGTACTTC.

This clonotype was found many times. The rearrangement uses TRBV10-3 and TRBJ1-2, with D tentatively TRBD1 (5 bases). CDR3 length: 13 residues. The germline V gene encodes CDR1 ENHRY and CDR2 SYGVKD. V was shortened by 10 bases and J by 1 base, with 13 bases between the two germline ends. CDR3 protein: CATSGGDNYGYTF. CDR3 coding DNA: TGTGCCACCAGCGGGGGAGATAACTATGGCTACACCTTC.

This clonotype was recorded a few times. DNA for the CDR3: TGTGCCAGCAGCGTCGACAGGGGCTACGAGCAGTACTTC. Its protein product is CASSVDRGYEQYF. The rearrangement links TRBV11-2 to TRBJ2-7; TRBD1 agrees at 8 bases. V lost 5 bases, J lost 3 bases, and 3 bases stayed unmatched. The CDR3 length is 13 residues. From germline, CDR1 is SGHAT and CDR2 FQNNGV.

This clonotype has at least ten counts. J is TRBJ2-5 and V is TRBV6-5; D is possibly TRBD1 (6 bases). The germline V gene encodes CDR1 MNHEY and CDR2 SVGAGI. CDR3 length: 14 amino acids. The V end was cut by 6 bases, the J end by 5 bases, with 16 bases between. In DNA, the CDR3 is TGTGCCAGCAGACCGGACAAGGGGGTCGAGACCCAGTACTTC. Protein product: CASRPDKGVETQYF.

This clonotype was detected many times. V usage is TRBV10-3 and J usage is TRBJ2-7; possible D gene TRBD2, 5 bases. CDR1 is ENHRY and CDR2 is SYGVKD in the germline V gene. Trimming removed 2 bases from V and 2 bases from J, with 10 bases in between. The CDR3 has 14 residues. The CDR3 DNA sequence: TGTGCCATCAGTGAGGCTGGACTGACCTACGAGCAGTACTTC. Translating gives CAISEAGLTYEQYF.

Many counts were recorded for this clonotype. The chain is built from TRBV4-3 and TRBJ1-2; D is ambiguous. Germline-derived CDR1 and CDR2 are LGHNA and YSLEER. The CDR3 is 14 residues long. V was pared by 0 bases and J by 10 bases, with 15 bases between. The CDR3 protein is CASSQDWRALDYTF. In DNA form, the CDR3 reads TGCGCCAGCAGCCAAGATTGGAGGGCGCTTGACTACACCTTC.

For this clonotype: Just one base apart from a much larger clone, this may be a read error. The CDR3 DNA sequence: TGTGCCAGCAGTTTAACCCCCGGACAGGCCTTGAACACTGAAGATTTCTTT. It codes for CASSLTPGQALNTEDFF. The chain joins TRBV27 to TRBJ1-1; TRBD1 matches 7 bases. This CDR3 has 17 residues. CDR1 and CDR2 (germline): MNHEY, SMNVEV (reference sequence).

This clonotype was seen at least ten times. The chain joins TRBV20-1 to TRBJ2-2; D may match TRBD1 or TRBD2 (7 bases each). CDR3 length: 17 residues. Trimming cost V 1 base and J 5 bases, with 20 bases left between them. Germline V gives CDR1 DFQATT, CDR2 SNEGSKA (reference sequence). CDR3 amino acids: CSARGGVTGTNTGELFF. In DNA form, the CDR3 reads TGCAGTGCTAGAGGGGGGGTGACAGGGACTAATACCGGGGAGCTGTTTTTT.

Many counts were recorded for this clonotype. CDR3 bases: TGTGCCAGCAGCCGCGCGAGGGAGCAGTACTTC. As protein: CASSRAREQYF. This chain uses TRBV7-8 with TRBJ2-7; D unclear. This CDR3 is built from 11 residues. From germline, CDR1 is SGHVS and CDR2 FQNEAQ. V dropped 5 bases and J dropped 7 bases, with 9 bases sitting between them.

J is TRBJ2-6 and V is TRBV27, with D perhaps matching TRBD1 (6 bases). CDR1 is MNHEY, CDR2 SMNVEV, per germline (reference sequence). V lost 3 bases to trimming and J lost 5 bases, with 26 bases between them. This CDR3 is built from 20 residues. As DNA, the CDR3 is TGTGCCAGCAGTTTGATTGCGGGTCGACAGGACTCAACCCGGGCCAACGTCCTGACTTTC. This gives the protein CASSLIAGRQDSTRANVLTF.

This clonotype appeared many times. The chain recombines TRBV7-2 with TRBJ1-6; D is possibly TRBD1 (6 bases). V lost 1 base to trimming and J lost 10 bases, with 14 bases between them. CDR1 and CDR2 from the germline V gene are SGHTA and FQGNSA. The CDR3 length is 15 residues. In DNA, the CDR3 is TGTGCCAGCAGCTTAGAGGTGGGGGCTCGCTCACCCCTCCACTTT. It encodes CASSLEVGARSPLHF.

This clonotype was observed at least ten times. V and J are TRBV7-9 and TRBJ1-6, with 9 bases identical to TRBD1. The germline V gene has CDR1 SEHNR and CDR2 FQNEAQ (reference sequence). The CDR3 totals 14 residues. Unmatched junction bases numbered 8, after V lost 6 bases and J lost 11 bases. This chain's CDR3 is CASSNGTGYTPLHF. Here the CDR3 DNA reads TGTGCCAGCAGTAACGGGACAGGGTACACACCCCTCCACTTT.

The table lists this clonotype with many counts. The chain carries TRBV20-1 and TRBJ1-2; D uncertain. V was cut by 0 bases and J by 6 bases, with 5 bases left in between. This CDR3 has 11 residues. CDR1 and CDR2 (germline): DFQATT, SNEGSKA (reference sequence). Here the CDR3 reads CSARDENGYTF. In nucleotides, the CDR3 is TGCAGTGCTAGAGATGAAAATGGCTACACCTTC.

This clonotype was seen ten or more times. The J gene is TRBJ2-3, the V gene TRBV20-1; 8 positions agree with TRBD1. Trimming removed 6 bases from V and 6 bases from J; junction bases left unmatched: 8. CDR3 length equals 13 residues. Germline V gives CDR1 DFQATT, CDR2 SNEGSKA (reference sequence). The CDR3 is CSASPGGRDTQYF. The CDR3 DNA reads TGCAGTGCGTCGCCAGGGGGCCGGGATACGCAGTATTTT.

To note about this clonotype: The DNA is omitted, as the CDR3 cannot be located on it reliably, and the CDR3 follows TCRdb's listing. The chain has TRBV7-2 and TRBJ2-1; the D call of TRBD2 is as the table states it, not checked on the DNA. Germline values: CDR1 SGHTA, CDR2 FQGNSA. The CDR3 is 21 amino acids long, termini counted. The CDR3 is CASSFYICSASGLAGYNEQFF.

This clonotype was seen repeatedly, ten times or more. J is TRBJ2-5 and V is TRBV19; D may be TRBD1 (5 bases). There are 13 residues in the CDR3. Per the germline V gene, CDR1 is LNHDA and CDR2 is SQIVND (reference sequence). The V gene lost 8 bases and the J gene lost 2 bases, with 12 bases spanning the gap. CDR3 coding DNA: TGTGCCAGTTCGACGGACATACAAGAGACCCAGTACTTC. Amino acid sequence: CASSTDIQETQYF.

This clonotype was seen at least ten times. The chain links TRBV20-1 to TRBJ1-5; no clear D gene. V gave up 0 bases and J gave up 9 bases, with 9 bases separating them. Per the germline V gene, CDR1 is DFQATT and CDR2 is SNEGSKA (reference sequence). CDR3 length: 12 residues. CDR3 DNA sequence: TGCAGTGCTAGAGATGCGGCGCGGCCCCAGCATTTT. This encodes CSARDAARPQHF.

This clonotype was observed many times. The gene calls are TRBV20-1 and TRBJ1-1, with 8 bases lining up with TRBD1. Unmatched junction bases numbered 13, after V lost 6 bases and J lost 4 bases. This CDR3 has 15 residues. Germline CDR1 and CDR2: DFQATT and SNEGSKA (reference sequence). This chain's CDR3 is CSAPPAQGASTEAFF. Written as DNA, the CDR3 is TGCAGTGCGCCGCCTGCTCAGGGGGCTAGCACTGAAGCTTTCTTT.

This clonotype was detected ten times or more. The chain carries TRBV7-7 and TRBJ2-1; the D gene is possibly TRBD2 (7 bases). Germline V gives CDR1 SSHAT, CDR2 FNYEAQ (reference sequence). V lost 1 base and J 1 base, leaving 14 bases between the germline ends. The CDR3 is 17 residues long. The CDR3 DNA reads TGTGCCAGCAGCTTAGGGGTAGGGGGGGCATCCTACAATGAGCAGTTCTTC. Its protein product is CASSLGVGGASYNEQFF.

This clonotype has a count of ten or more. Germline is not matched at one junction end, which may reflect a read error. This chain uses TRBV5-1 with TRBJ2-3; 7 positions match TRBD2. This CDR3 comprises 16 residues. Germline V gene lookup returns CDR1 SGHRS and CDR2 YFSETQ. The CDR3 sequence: CASSRPTGGGTNTQYF. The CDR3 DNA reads TGCGCCAGCAGCCGACCAACGGGGGGTGGCACAAATACGCAGTATTTT. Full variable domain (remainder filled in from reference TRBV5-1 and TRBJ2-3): KAGVTQTPRYLIKTRGQQVTLSCSPISGHRSVSWYQQTPGQGLQFLFEYFSETQRNKGNFPGRFSGRQFSNSRSEMNVSTLELGDSALYLCASSRPTGGGTNTQYFGPGTRLTVL.

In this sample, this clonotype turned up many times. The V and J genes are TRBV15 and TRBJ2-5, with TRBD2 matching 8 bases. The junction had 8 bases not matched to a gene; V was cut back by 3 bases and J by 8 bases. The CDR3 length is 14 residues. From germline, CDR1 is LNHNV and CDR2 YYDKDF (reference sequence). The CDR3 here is CATSRTGTSLTQYF. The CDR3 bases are TGTGCCACCAGCAGGACCGGGACTAGTTTAACCCAGTACTTC. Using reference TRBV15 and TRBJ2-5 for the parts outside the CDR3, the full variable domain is DAMVIQNPRYQVTQFGKPVTLSCSQTLNHNVMYWYQQKSSQAPKLLFHYYDKDFNNEADTPDNFQSRRPNTSFCFLDIRSPGLGDTAMYLCATSRTGTSLTQYFGPGTRLLVL.